One sample yielded the 26 T cell receptor beta chains listed below, sequenced in a study of shared clonotypes between healthy human individuals. Clones were read by immunoSEQ multiplex PCR, and TCRdb kept only the in-frame ones, dropping some. The sample comprises some 2.1 million clones, about 95% of which are singletons, and roughly 1% rests with the top ten. Naive CD8 isolation took CD45RO-negative cells positively selected for CCR7 and excluded terminally differentiated effector memory CD45RA+ cells. The source material was naive CD8+ T cells sorted from blood. The receptors originated from a man aged 18 to 30 in good health.

The V call is TRBV10-3, the J call TRBJ2-4; 8 bases line up with TRBD2. Germline CDR1 is ENHRY and CDR2 is SYGVKD. V was clipped by 10 bases and J by 6 bases; unmatched bases: 8. The CDR3 sequence is 13 residues long. The CDR3 sequence: CATEAGEGNIQYF. DNA for the CDR3: TGTGCCACCGAAGCGGGAGAGGGAAACATTCAGTACTTC.

V usage is TRBV27 and J usage is TRBJ2-7; a weak D match, TRBD1 (6 bases). The V end lost 6 bases, the J end lost 3 bases, and 18 bases lay between the germline ends. From germline, CDR1 is MNHEY and CDR2 SMNVEV (reference sequence). The CDR3 has 15 residues. The CDR3: CASRPDIETGYEQYF. The CDR3 DNA is TGTGCCAGCAGACCAGATATAGAGACAGGCTACGAGCAGTACTTC.

A note on this clone: Other nucleotide sequences from this sample produce the same CDR3. The gene calls are TRBV29-1 and TRBJ2-7; D possibly corresponds to TRBD1 (6 bases). Germline CDR1 and CDR2: SQVTM and ANQGSEA. Trimming removed 4 bases from V and 3 bases from J, with 10 bases in between. The length of the CDR3 is 12 residues. CDR3 in DNA: TGCAGCGTTGGGGACAACAGCTACGAGCAGTACTTC. This encodes CSVGDNSYEQYF.

The chain links TRBV6-6 to TRBJ2-5; weak D call: TRBD2 (6 bases). Germline values: CDR1 MNHNY, CDR2 SVGAGI (reference sequence). V was cut by 2 bases and J by 6 bases, with 10 bases left in between. This CDR3 is 13 amino acids long. CDR3 sequence reads: CASSYLEGQTQYF. The CDR3 bases are TGTGCCAGCAGTTACCTGGAGGGGCAGACCCAGTACTTC.

The V gene is TRBV10-3, the J gene TRBJ2-1; 9 bases are a match to TRBD2. There are 15 residues in the CDR3. J gave up 8 bases and V 10 bases, and 15 bases lay outside the gene matches. CDR1 is ENHRY, CDR2 SYGVKD, per germline. The CDR3 nucleotides are TGTGCCACTTCGGCGGCGGGACTAGCCGACTATGAGCAGTTCTTC. The encoded protein is CATSAAGLADYEQFF.

The chain recombines TRBV2 with TRBJ2-5, with TRBD2 matching over 7 bases. The trim removed 8 bases at V and 0 bases at J, leaving 9 bases unmatched. Germline loops: CDR1 SNHLY, CDR2 FYNNEI. CDR3 length: 15 amino acids. The CDR3 protein is CASGEGPGYQETQYF. In DNA form, the CDR3 reads TGTGCCAGCGGGGAGGGACCTGGATACCAAGAGACCCAGTACTTC.

The chain recombines TRBV7-9 with TRBJ2-1; 10 nucleotides line up with TRBD1. V shed 11 bases, J shed 1 base, and the junction held 5 bases outside the gene matches. Per germline, CDR1 SEHNR and CDR2 FQNEAQ (reference sequence). This CDR3 comprises 14 residues. CDR3 coding DNA: TGTGCCTGGGACAGGGGTAGTTCCTACAATGAGCAGTTCTTC. The encoded protein is CAWDRGSSYNEQFF.

A note on this clone: The same CDR3 arises from other DNA sequences in this sample as well. The chain combines TRBV30 with TRBJ2-7; no clear D. V was trimmed by 3 bases and J by 0 bases, leaving 9 bases between them. The CDR3 runs 13 residues. In germline, CDR1 is GTSNPN, CDR2 SVGIG (reference sequence). CDR3 bases: TGTGCCTGGAGCCTCTCTAGCTCCTACGAGCAGTACTTC. Translating gives CAWSLSSSYEQYF.

The chain employs TRBV7-3 and TRBJ2-1, with TRBD1 matching over 8 bases. CDR1 and CDR2 (germline): SGHTA, FQGTGA. The CDR3 runs 15 residues. The trim removed 5 bases at V and 2 bases at J, leaving 5 bases unmatched. In DNA form, the CDR3 reads TGTGCCAGCAGCCTCCAGGACAGGGCCTACAATGAGCAGTTCTTC. It is translated as CASSLQDRAYNEQFF.

The J gene is TRBJ1-2, the V gene TRBV7-2, with 8 bases aligning to TRBD1. Germline CDR1 reads SGHTA; CDR2 reads FQGNSA. The CDR3 runs 16 residues. The V segment lost 6 bases and the J segment 2 bases; nucleotides outside the gene matches: 11. CDR3 DNA: TGTGCCAGCAGATCTTTCCGACAGGGGCCAAACTATGGCTACACCTTC. Translating it yields CASRSFRQGPNYGYTF.

This chain joins TRBV6-1 and TRBJ1-1; D unclear. The CDR3 is 13 amino acids. V shed 2 bases and J shed 8 bases, with 12 bases lying between them. Germline lookup yields CDR1 MNHNS and CDR2 SASEGT. The CDR3 loop is CASSEKKWKEAFF. CDR3 sequence (DNA): TGTGCCAGCAGTGAAAAGAAGTGGAAAGAAGCTTTCTTT.

The V and J genes are TRBV14 and TRBJ2-7; D is undetermined. Trimming shortened V by 4 bases and J by 3 bases, and 7 bases separated the two germline ends. The germline V gene has CDR1 SGHDN and CDR2 FVKESK. The CDR3 totals 12 residues. The CDR3 nucleotides read TGTGCCAGCAGCCTGACCCACTACGAGCAGTACTTC. This gives the protein CASSLTHYEQYF.

The gene calls are TRBV29-1 and TRBJ2-7, with a tentative D call TRBD2 (5 bases). CDR1 is SQVTM, CDR2 ANQGSEA, per germline. The CDR3 extends over 16 amino acids. Trimming left V 5 bases short and J 5 bases short, with 25 bases between. The CDR3 region has the DNA TGCAGCGTTAGCGGCCCCAGGTGGAGTTCGGTAGACGAGCAGTACTTC. Its protein product is CSVSGPRWSSVDEQYF.

The J gene is TRBJ2-7, the V gene TRBV5-5, with D possibly being TRBD2 (6 bases). This CDR3 comprises 14 residues. CDR1 SGHKS and CDR2 YYEKEE come from the germline V gene (reference sequence). V lost 0 bases and J lost 3, with 10 bases in between. CDR3 sequence (DNA): TGTGCCAGCAGCTTGGTTCTTAGCGGCTACGAGCAGTACTTC. Residues: CASSLVLSGYEQYF.

As for this clone: One end of the junction does not line up with germline, which may come from a read error. The V call is TRBV29-1, the J call TRBJ2-5, with 7 bases aligning to TRBD2. Germline V CDR1 and CDR2: SQVTM, ANQGSEA. This CDR3 spans 13 amino acids. Here the CDR3 DNA reads TGCAGCGTCGTACGGGGACTACAAGAGACCCAGCACTTC. It translates to CSVVRGLQETQHF.

This chain joins TRBV7-9 and TRBJ2-3, with D unclear. This CDR3 spans 11 amino acids. Germline CDR1 SEHNR, CDR2 FQNEAQ (reference sequence). V was clipped by 6 bases and J by 5 bases, with 6 bases between them. The CDR3 loop is CASRPGDTQYF. CDR3 coding DNA: TGTGCCAGCAGGCCTGGAGATACGCAGTATTTT.

The V and J genes are TRBV7-2 and TRBJ1-4; maybe TRBD1 (5 bases). V was trimmed by 1 base and J by 6 bases, leaving 9 bases between them. The CDR3 is 14 amino acids. Germline values: CDR1 SGHTA, CDR2 FQGNSA. The CDR3 DNA reads as TGTGCCAGCAGCTTAGTAGGGGCCGATGAAAAACTGTTTTTT. It codes for CASSLVGADEKLFF.

This chain joins TRBV6-5 and TRBJ1-1; 8 nucleotides agree with TRBD1. The V gene's germline CDR1 is MNHEY and CDR2 SVGAGI. V lost 5 bases, J lost 5 bases, and 7 bases stayed unmatched. The CDR3 has 14 amino acids. The CDR3 loop is CASSLQTGATEAFF. The CDR3 bases are TGTGCCAGCAGTCTCCAGACAGGGGCTACTGAAGCTTTCTTT.

The rearrangement joins TRBV5-6 to TRBJ1-2; 9 bases line up with TRBD1. Looked up from germline, CDR1 is SGHDT and CDR2 is YYEEEE. V trimming: 2 bases; J trimming: 7 bases; junction bases outside the gene matches: 9. CDR3 size: 15 residues. This chain's CDR3 is CASSLPDRGALGYTF. The CDR3 region has the DNA TGTGCCAGCAGCTTACCGGACAGGGGCGCTCTTGGCTACACCTTC.

The chain joins TRBV5-1 to TRBJ2-7, with TRBD2 as a possible D gene (6 bases). CDR3 length: 15 amino acids. Between the trimmed V and J ends, which lost 5 bases and 1 base, there was a span of 16 bases. CDR1 is SGHRS, CDR2 YFSETQ, per germline. In DNA, the CDR3 is TGCGCCAGCAGTACCACGGGACTCTATTCCTACGAGCAGTACTTC. As protein: CASSTTGLYSYEQYF.

CDR3 bases: TGTGCCAGCAGCTTGGCCGGGCACGGGGATGAGCAGTTCTTC. Translating it yields CASSLAGHGDEQFF. V usage is TRBV5-6 and J usage is TRBJ2-1; perhaps TRBD2 as D (5 bases). This CDR3 is built from 14 residues. Germline-derived CDR1 and CDR2 are SGHDT and YYEEEE. V was shortened by 0 bases and J by 8 bases, with 12 bases between the two germline ends.

The chain joins TRBV10-1 to TRBJ2-3, with D unresolved. CDR3 length: 17 amino acids. V shed 2 bases and J shed 2 bases, with 17 bases lying between them. The germline CDR1 and CDR2 sequences are WNHNN and SYGVQD (reference sequence). This chain's CDR3 is CASSELIGPAFTDTQYF. The CDR3 DNA follows: TGCGCCAGCAGTGAGCTTATCGGACCCGCGTTCACAGATACGCAGTATTTT.

The chain couples TRBV6-1 to TRBJ2-4, with TRBD2 matching 10 bases. The germline V gene encodes CDR1 MNHNS and CDR2 SASEGT. The CDR3 is 18 residues long. With 4 bases clipped from V and 1 base from J, the junction kept 10 bases outside the gene matches. The CDR3 loop is CASSAYIAGGGAKNIQYF. The CDR3 DNA reads TGTGCCAGCAGTGCCTATATAGCGGGAGGAGGGGCCAAAAACATTCAGTACTTC.

With respect to this clone: The same CDR3 can be traced to other DNA sequences in this sample. This chain joins TRBV27 and TRBJ1-2; a weak D match, TRBD1 (5 bases). Germline loops: CDR1 MNHEY, CDR2 SMNVEV (reference sequence). V dropped 3 bases and J dropped 8 bases, with 13 bases sitting between them. The CDR3 length is 13 residues. The CDR3 coding sequence is TGTGCCAGCAGTTTCCGGGACTCGGGGGGCTACACCTTC. Translation: CASSFRDSGGYTF.

The rearrangement uses TRBV30 and TRBJ1-1; no reliable D call. The CDR3 is 13 residues long. Trimming stripped 6 bases from V and 7 bases from J, with 18 bases between. The germline CDR1 and CDR2 sequences are GTSNPN and SVGIG (reference sequence). The CDR3 here is CACHITRSSEAFF. The CDR3 nucleotides read TGTGCCTGCCACATTACTAGGAGCAGTGAAGCTTTCTTT. The full variable domain, rest sourced from reference TRBV30 and TRBJ1-1, is SQTIHQWPATLVQPVGSPLSLECTVEGTSNPNLYWYRQAAGRGLQLLFYSVGIGQISSEVPQNLSASRPQDRQFILSSKKLLLSDSGFYLCACHITRSSEAFFGQGTRLTVV.

The V gene is TRBV10-1, the J gene TRBJ2-3, with D tentatively TRBD2 (5 bases). The CDR3 totals 13 residues. Germline CDR1 and CDR2: WNHNN and SYGVQD (reference sequence). Trimming pared 10 bases from V and 5 bases from J, leaving 16 bases between. CDR3 bases: TGCGCCACCGGAGGCCGTTTGGAAGATACGCAGTATTTT. Protein product: CATGGRLEDTQYF.